One and the same sample provided the 18 T cell receptor beta chains below, sequenced in a study of a mutant IDH1 vaccine in newly diagnosed glioma. Libraries were prepared by immunoSEQ multiplex PCR; TCRdb keeps only in-frame clonotypes and omits some of them. This table has tens of thousands of clones, 75% to 90% appearing once. Time point indicated: week 35, safety follow-up. Topical imiquimod was applied with each vaccine dose, which held 300 ug of mutant IDH1 20-mer peptide. For these TCRs, the target antigens are not known. This specimen was PBMCs, taken from a glioma patient whose treatment included an IDH1 peptide vaccine. These receptors were taken from a man between 40 and 49 years old with glioma.

For the CDR3, the DNA is TGTGCCAGCAGCCTGGAGGGGACAGGGGGCCGTGGCTACACCTTC. It specifies CASSLEGTGGRGYTF. The genes are TRBV5-8 and TRBJ1-2; TRBD1 matches 12 bases. The CDR3 extends over 15 amino acids. V lost 4 bases and J lost 7; bases outside the gene matches: 8. From germline, CDR1 is SGHTS and CDR2 YDEGEE.

V and J are TRBV21-1 and TRBJ2-7; the tabulated D call, TRBD2, remains unverified against the DNA. TRBV21-1 is a pseudogene segment. CDR3 size: 12 residues. DNA of the CDR3: TGTGCAAAAACCCCGGGGGCCTACGAGCAGTACTTC. Translating gives CAKTPGAYEQYF.

The rearrangement links TRBV6-6 to TRBJ1-1, with TRBD1 as a possible D gene (5 bases). Trimming cost V 6 bases and J 4 bases, with 18 bases left between them. The germline CDR1 and CDR2 sequences are MNHNY and SVGAGI (reference sequence). This CDR3 comprises 15 residues. CDR3 protein: CASRPWAVRGTEAFF. CDR3 DNA sequence: TGTGCCAGCAGGCCCTGGGCAGTAAGGGGCACTGAAGCTTTCTTT.

The chain couples TRBV5-1 to TRBJ1-1, with a weak D call TRBD1 (5 bases). V was shortened by 4 bases and J by 0 bases, with 10 bases between the two germline ends. The CDR3 sequence is 14 residues long. Looked up from germline, CDR1 is SGHRS and CDR2 is YFSETQ. The CDR3 DNA sequence: TGCGCCAGCAGCCAGGGAGTATTGAACACTGAAGCTTTCTTT. This codes for CASSQGVLNTEAFF. The full variable domain, its missing parts supplied by reference TRBV5-1 and TRBJ1-1, is KAGVTQTPRYLIKTRGQQVTLSCSPISGHRSVSWYQQTPGQGLQFLFEYFSETQRNKGNFPGRFSGRQFSNSRSEMNVSTLELGDSALYLCASSQGVLNTEAFFGQGTRLTVV.

The CDR3 loop reads CASRRADNSPLHF. DNA for the CDR3: TGTGCCAGCAGACGAGCCGATAATTCACCCCTCCACTTT. The rearrangement joins TRBV9 to TRBJ1-6; D unclear. CDR3 size: 13 residues. The germline CDR1 and CDR2 sequences are SGDLS and YYNGEE. Between the trimmed V and J ends, which lost 5 bases and 5 bases, there was a span of 8 bases.

This sequence joins TRBV5-6 and TRBJ2-6, with D tentatively TRBD2 (6 bases). Germline V gene data show CDR1 as SGHDT and CDR2 as YYEEEE. This CDR3 has 15 amino acids. V dropped 4 bases and J dropped 7 bases, with 15 bases sitting between them. The CDR3 DNA is TGTGCCAGCAGCCCGTTCGGGGGTACAGCCAACGTCCTGACTTTC. This encodes CASSPFGGTANVLTF.

DNA of the CDR3: TGTGCCAGCACCTGGTTCATGAACACTGAAGCTTTCTTT. The encoded protein is CASTWFMNTEAFF. The chain links TRBV2 to TRBJ1-1, with unresolved D. V lost 7 bases and J 0 bases, leaving 9 bases between the germline ends. This CDR3 has 13 amino acids. Germline V lookup: CDR1 SNHLY, CDR2 FYNNEI. Together with reference TRBV2 and TRBJ1-1, the CDR3 gives the full variable domain: EPEVTQTPSHQVTQMGQEVILRCVPISNHLYFYWYRQILGQKVEFLVSFYNNEISEKSEIFDDQFSVERPDGSNFTLKIRSTKLEDSAMYFCASTWFMNTEAFFGQGTRLTVV.

This chain joins TRBV19 and TRBJ2-4, with D maybe TRBD2 (5 bases). The germline CDR1 and CDR2 sequences are LNHDA and SQIVND (reference sequence). The V gene lost 7 bases and the J gene lost 5 bases, with 15 bases spanning the gap. The CDR3 is 14 residues long. CDR3 sequence (DNA): TGTGCCAGTATGGAGAGGGTTGTTGAAAACATTCAGTACTTC. This translates into CASMERVVENIQYF.

The genes are TRBV4-1 and TRBJ1-1; no firm D call. This CDR3 contains 14 residues. The V end was cut by 2 bases, the J end by 5 bases, with 12 bases between. Germline values: CDR1 MGHRA, CDR2 YSYEKL. Here the CDR3 reads CASSQTILWTEAFF. CDR3 coding DNA: TGCGCCAGCAGCCAAACTATCCTTTGGACTGAAGCTTTCTTT.

This clone qualifies as medium-sized. The chain uses TRBV6-1 and TRBJ1-5, with D uncertain. The CDR3 consists of 15 residues. Germline-derived CDR1 and CDR2 are MNHNS and SASEGT. Between the trimmed V and J ends, which lost 7 bases and 0 bases, there was a span of 13 bases. CDR3 residues: CASKWSADSNQPQHF. The CDR3 bases are TGTGCCAGCAAATGGTCGGCAGATAGCAATCAGCCCCAGCATTTT.

This chain links TRBV15 with TRBJ2-4, with D uncertain. This CDR3 contains 14 residues. Germline-derived CDR1 and CDR2 are LNHNV and YYDKDF (reference sequence). V lost 0 bases and J lost 9, with 12 bases in between. The CDR3 sequence: CATSREGNRIIQYF. The CDR3 DNA follows: TGTGCCACCAGCAGAGAAGGAAACAGAATCATTCAGTACTTC. Full variable domain (missing parts from reference TRBV15 and TRBJ2-4): DAMVIQNPRYQVTQFGKPVTLSCSQTLNHNVMYWYQQKSSQAPKLLFHYYDKDFNNEADTPDNFQSRRPNTSFCFLDIRSPGLGDTAMYLCATSREGNRIIQYFGAGTRLSVL.

This clone was seen more than once but under ten times. The chain joins TRBV6-5 to TRBJ2-7, with TRBD2 matching 11 bases. The length of the CDR3 is 15 residues. Germline loops: CDR1 MNHEY, CDR2 SVGAGI. The J segment lost 7 bases and the V segment lost 2 bases, leaving 7 bases of the junction unmatched. The CDR3 DNA is TGTGCCAGCAGTTACGAACTAGCGGGAGAAGGGGAGCAGTACTTC. This translates into CASSYELAGEGEQYF.

The rearrangement joins TRBV28 to TRBJ2-5, with D unresolved. CDR1 and CDR2 (germline): MDHEN, SYDVKM. This CDR3 is 12 amino acids long. V lost 2 bases to trimming and J lost 5 bases, with 6 bases between them. The CDR3 bases are TGTGCCAGCAGTTTAAATGGGGAGACCCAGTACTTC. This translates into CASSLNGETQYF.

The chain joins TRBV4-3 to TRBJ1-3; D unresolved. V was trimmed by 0 bases and J by 4 bases, leaving 13 bases between them. Germline V CDR1 and CDR2: LGHNA, YSLEER. This CDR3 spans 16 amino acids. In nucleotides, the CDR3 is TGCGCCAGCAGCCAAGAGGCAAGGCAGGTCGGAAACACCATATATTTT. Protein sequence: CASSQEARQVGNTIYF.

This chain links TRBV4-1 with TRBJ2-4; TRBD2 matches 7 bases. J was trimmed by 1 base and V by 1 base; bases with no gene match: 13. Germline loops: CDR1 MGHRA, CDR2 YSYEKL. The CDR3 covers 19 residues. The DNA of the CDR3 is TGCGCCAGCAGCCAAGGGGCTAGCGGCCTGTCTTTGGCCAAAAACATTCAGTACTTC. It is translated as CASSQGASGLSLAKNIQYF.

The chain couples TRBV4-1 to TRBJ2-7, with D hard to call. Per the germline V gene, CDR1 is MGHRA and CDR2 is YSYEKL. The ends were cut back, 2 bases at V and 3 bases at J, with 8 bases in the middle. The CDR3 contains 13 residues. Here the CDR3 DNA reads TGCGCCAGCAGCCAAACCCTGGACTACGAGCAGTACTTC. Protein product: CASSQTLDYEQYF.

The chain joins TRBV18 to TRBJ1-2; D is ambiguous. The germline V and J ends were trimmed by 4 bases and 3 bases, with 9 bases remaining between them. The CDR3 has 13 residues. Looked up from germline, CDR1 is KGHSH and CDR2 is LQKENI. The CDR3 sequence: CASSLESDYGYTF. The CDR3 bases are TGTGCCAGCTCACTTGAAAGTGACTATGGCTACACCTTC.

This chain joins TRBV19 and TRBJ1-5; unclear D gene. This CDR3 contains 15 residues. In germline, CDR1 is LNHDA, CDR2 SQIVND (reference sequence). Trimming shortened V by 8 bases and J by 2 bases, and 16 bases separated the two germline ends. The CDR3: CASLRNIGGNQPQHF. The CDR3 DNA is TGTGCCAGTCTCCGGAATATAGGTGGCAATCAGCCCCAGCATTTT.